The 22 T cell receptor beta chains listed next were all sequenced from one sample in a study of Tregs in tolerant kidney transplant recipients. Only in-frame clones appear in the TCRdb table, and some are missing; sequencing was by immunoSEQ multiplex PCR. The sample lists some 65,000 clones, 65% to 85% occurring once. Source material: CD4+ T cells from blood. The receptors stem from a human donor in good health.

This clone was observed once. The chain has TRBV4-3 and TRBJ2-4; possibly TRBD2 for D (6 bases). Germline V CDR1 and CDR2: LGHNA, YSLEER. Trimming removed 0 bases at V and 2 bases at J, with 20 bases between. This CDR3 region has 19 residues. CDR3 in amino acids: CASSQDLGGVPPPKNIQYF. The CDR3 DNA is TGCGCCAGCAGCCAAGACCTGGGCGGGGTTCCGCCCCCCAAAAACATTCAGTACTTC.

The genes are TRBV7-2 and TRBJ1-1; D is uncertain. Germline CDR1 is SGHTA and CDR2 is FQGNSA. The CDR3 length is 12 residues. V was shortened by 4 bases and J by 6 bases, with 9 bases between the two germline ends. CDR3 residues: CASSSLDAEAFF. The CDR3 DNA follows: TGTGCCAGCAGCTCCCTTGACGCTGAAGCTTTCTTT.

The V call is TRBV7-3, the J call TRBJ1-2; 8 bases line up with TRBD1. Trimming took 5 bases from V and 1 from J; bases not matched to a gene: 12. Looked up from germline, CDR1 is SGHTA and CDR2 is FQGTGA. CDR3 length: 17 residues. For the CDR3, the DNA is TGTGCCAGCAGCCCTGGGACAGGTCGATCTGATAACTATGGCTACACCTTC. Residues: CASSPGTGRSDNYGYTF.

The genes are TRBV6-1 and TRBJ2-3; TRBD1 or TRBD2 may be the D gene (5 bases each). V was trimmed by 4 bases and J by 2 bases, leaving 13 bases between them. Germline values: CDR1 MNHNS, CDR2 SASEGT. CDR3 length equals 15 residues. CDR3 in amino acids: CASSGPGRNTDTQYF. DNA for the CDR3: TGTGCCAGCAGTGGACCGGGACGGAACACAGATACGCAGTATTTT.

J is TRBJ2-7 and V is TRBV6-5; D remains unclear. In germline, CDR1 is MNHEY, CDR2 SVGAGI. The CDR3 is 11 amino acids. Trimming cost V 10 bases and J 3 bases, with 10 bases left between them. For the CDR3, the DNA is TGTGCCACAACAGCCAGCTACGAGCAGTACTTC. Protein product: CATTASYEQYF.

A few counts support this clone. The chain links TRBV6-6 to TRBJ2-7, with TRBD1 identical over 10 bases. The CDR3 length is 15 residues. Germline CDR1 reads MNHNY; CDR2 reads SVGAGI (reference sequence). V gave up 6 bases and J gave up 5 bases; unmatched junction bases: 10. CDR3 sequence: CASRKGQGNVHEQYF. DNA for the CDR3: TGTGCCAGCAGAAAGGGACAGGGGAATGTCCACGAGCAGTACTTC.

This chain connects TRBV7-8 to TRBJ2-4; 10 bases are a match to TRBD2. Trimming cost V 5 bases and J 5 bases; bases outside gene matches: 15. Germline CDR1 SGHVS, CDR2 FQNEAQ. The CDR3 has 18 residues. The CDR3 DNA is TGTGCCAGCAGCGTACTTATAGCGGGAGGCCGGGGGGAAAACATTCAGTACTTC. Protein sequence: CASSVLIAGGRGENIQYF. Drawing the rest from reference TRBV7-8 and TRBJ2-4, the complete variable domain is GAGVSQSPRYKVAKRGQDVALRCDPISGHVSLFWYQQALGQGPEFLTYFQNEAQLDKSGLPSDRFFAERPEGSVSTLKIQRTQQEDSAVYLCASSVLIAGGRGENIQYFGAGTRLSVL.

The J gene is TRBJ2-1, the V gene TRBV7-3; D may be TRBD1 (8 bases). V shed 4 bases and J shed 7 bases, with 20 bases lying between them. The CDR3 loop spans 16 amino acids. Per the germline V gene, CDR1 is SGHTA and CDR2 is FQGTGA. CDR3 sequence: CASSSMTGARGNEQFF. The CDR3 nucleotides are TGTGCCAGCAGCTCCATGACAGGGGCGCGGGGGAATGAGCAGTTCTTC.

The chain recombines TRBV19 with TRBJ1-2; the match to TRBD1 covers 7 bases. Germline V lookup: CDR1 LNHDA, CDR2 SQIVND (reference sequence). V gave up 9 bases and J gave up 8 bases; unmatched junction bases: 27. The CDR3 is 18 amino acids. The CDR3 nucleotides are TGTGCCAGCACTTCCCGGGACAGCACGTACTCGAGGGCCCGGGGCTACACCTTC. This sequence encodes CASTSRDSTYSRARGYTF. Based on the CDR3 plus reference TRBV19 and TRBJ1-2, the full variable domain is DGGITQSPKYLFRKEGQNVTLSCEQNLNHDAMYWYRQDPGQGLRLIYYSQIVNDFQKGDIAEGYSVSREKKESFPLTVTSAQKNPTAFYLCASTSRDSTYSRARGYTFGSGTRLTVV.

The chain has TRBV11-2 and TRBJ2-3; 7 positions agree with TRBD2. CDR3 size: 16 residues. The germline gives CDR1 SGHAT, CDR2 FQNNGV. After removal of 5 bases from V and 6 bases from J, the junction contained 14 bases not matched to a gene. CDR3 loop: CASSREGSGIRDTQYF. The DNA for the CDR3 is TGTGCCAGCAGCCGCGAGGGGAGCGGGATAAGGGATACGCAGTATTTT.

The V and J genes are TRBV4-1 and TRBJ2-7; D possibly corresponds to TRBD1 (6 bases). The CDR3 extends over 14 amino acids. Germline V gene lookup returns CDR1 MGHRA and CDR2 YSYEKL. With 2 bases removed from V and 3 bases from J, the gap between germline ends came to 11 bases. This CDR3 is CASSQPRTDYEQYF. CDR3 coding DNA: TGCGCCAGCAGCCAACCTAGGACAGACTACGAGCAGTACTTC.

This rearrangement joins TRBV18 to TRBJ1-3; D is uncertain. The length of the CDR3 is 15 residues. Germline lookup yields CDR1 KGHSH and CDR2 LQKENI. The V end was cut by 3 bases, the J end by 2 bases, with 11 bases between. The CDR3 DNA follows: TGTGCCAGCTCACCGGACGGGAGTACTGGAAACACCATATATTTT. Protein sequence: CASSPDGSTGNTIYF.

The chain couples TRBV2 to TRBJ2-5; D ambiguous. Trimming took off 4 bases at V and 5 bases at J, with 5 bases between the two ends. CDR1 is SNHLY and CDR2 is FYNNEI in the germline V gene. The CDR3 has 11 amino acids. CDR3 in DNA: TGTGCCAGCAGTGGGGGTGAGACCCAGTACTTC. Amino acids: CASSGGETQYF.

CDR3: CASSPLQETQYF. CDR3 sequence (DNA): TGTGCCAGCAGCCCTCTCCAAGAGACCCAGTACTTC. The rearrangement uses TRBV7-9 and TRBJ2-5; D remains unclear. CDR1 and CDR2 (germline): SEHNR, FQNEAQ (reference sequence). Trimming took off 5 bases at V and 1 base at J, with 5 bases between the two ends. CDR3 size: 12 residues.

The CDR3 sequence is CSVRTGGAEAFF. DNA of the CDR3: TGCAGCGTTAGGACAGGGGGGGCTGAAGCTTTCTTT. J is TRBJ1-1 and V is TRBV29-1; 10 bases map to TRBD1. The V segment lost 5 bases and the J segment 6 bases; nucleotides outside the gene matches: 3. Germline CDR1 SQVTM, CDR2 ANQGSEA. The CDR3 covers 12 residues.

The V gene is TRBV11-3, the J gene TRBJ2-1; 11 bases are a match to TRBD2. V trimming: 2 bases; J trimming: 9 bases; junction bases outside the gene matches: 9. The length of the CDR3 is 16 residues. CDR1 and CDR2 (germline): SGHNT, YENEEA. CDR3 sequence reads: CASSLRLAGGGSEQFF. The CDR3 DNA is TGTGCCAGCAGCTTACGGCTAGCGGGAGGTGGAAGTGAGCAGTTCTTC.

This clone has just a few counts. The J gene is TRBJ1-2, the V gene TRBV5-1, with 7 bases fitting TRBD1. V trimming: 0 bases; J trimming: 4 bases; junction bases outside the gene matches: 0. The germline gives CDR1 SGHRS, CDR2 YFSETQ. This CDR3 contains 13 residues. The CDR3 DNA follows: TGCGCCAGCAGCTTGGCAGGGGGCTATGGCTACACCTTC. As protein: CASSLAGGYGYTF.

The sample holds a few counts of this clone. This rearrangement joins TRBV21-1 to TRBJ1-1; the table's D call TRBD1 went unverified against the DNA. TRBV21-1 constitutes a pseudogene. The CDR3 length is 9 residues. The CDR3 loop reads CASGTGRIF. The CDR3 bases are TGTGCCAGCGGGACAGGGAGAATCTTT.

This clone was counted once. V and J are TRBV5-6 and TRBJ1-5, with D hard to call. Germline CDR1 reads SGHDT; CDR2 reads YYEEEE. This CDR3 contains 13 residues. Trimming left V 4 bases short and J 3 bases short, with 8 bases between. CDR3 nucleotide sequence: TGTGCCAGCAGCCCATCCCCCAATCAGCCCCAGCATTTT. It translates to CASSPSPNQPQHF.

This chain uses TRBV27 with TRBJ2-7, with D possibly TRBD1 on 6 matching bases. There are 16 residues in the CDR3. The germline V and J ends were trimmed by 6 bases and 4 bases, with 22 bases remaining between them. Germline V lookup: CDR1 MNHEY, CDR2 SMNVEV (reference sequence). CDR3 loop: CASSPVLGGRAYEQYF. For the CDR3, the DNA is TGTGCCAGCAGCCCAGTGTTAGGGGGAAGGGCGTACGAGCAGTACTTC.

The V and J genes are TRBV7-2 and TRBJ1-2, with unresolved D. The germline gives CDR1 SGHTA, CDR2 FQGNSA. The V end lost 0 bases, the J end lost 6 bases, and 5 bases lay between the germline ends. The CDR3 runs to 12 residues. The CDR3 reads CASSLARHGYTF. CDR3 coding DNA: TGTGCCAGCAGCTTAGCCAGACATGGCTACACCTTC.

V gene TRBV29-1 combines with J gene TRBJ1-1; 7 bases agree with TRBD1. V lost 6 bases to trimming and J lost 9 bases; unmatched junction nucleotides: 4. The CDR3 contains 10 residues. Germline-derived CDR1 and CDR2 are SQVTM and ANQGSEA. The DNA for the CDR3 is TGCAGCGTAGTGACAGGGCAAGCTTTCTTT. Translated: CSVVTGQAFF. The full variable domain, completed using reference TRBV29-1 and TRBJ1-1, is SAVISQKPSRDICQRGTSLTIQCQVDSQVTMMFWYRQQPGQSLTLIATANQGSEATYESGFVIDKFPISRPNLTFSTLTVSNMSPEDSSIYLCSVVTGQAFFGQGTRLTVV.